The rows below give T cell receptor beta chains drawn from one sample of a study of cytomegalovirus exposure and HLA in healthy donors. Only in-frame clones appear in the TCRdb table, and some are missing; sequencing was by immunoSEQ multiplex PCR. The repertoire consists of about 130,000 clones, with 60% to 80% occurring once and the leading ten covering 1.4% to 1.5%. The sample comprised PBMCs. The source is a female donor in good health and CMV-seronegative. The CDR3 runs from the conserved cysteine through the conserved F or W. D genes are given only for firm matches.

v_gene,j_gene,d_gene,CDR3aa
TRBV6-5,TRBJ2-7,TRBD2,CASSYSMQLAAEQYF
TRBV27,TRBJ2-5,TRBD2,CASSPKREWTQYF
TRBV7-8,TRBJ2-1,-,CASSLTESYNEQFF
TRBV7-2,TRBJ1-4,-,CASREGGSNEKLFF
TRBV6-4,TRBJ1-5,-,CASRRGRSSDQPQHF
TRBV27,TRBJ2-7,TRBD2,CASSLSSGDPYEQYF
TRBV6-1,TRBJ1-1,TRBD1,CASTPQQGSTEAFF
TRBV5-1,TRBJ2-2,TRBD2,CASKDELAGGTTNTGELFF
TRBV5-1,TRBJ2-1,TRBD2,CASSLTSGSNEQFF
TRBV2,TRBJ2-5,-,CASSRAVGALEETQYF
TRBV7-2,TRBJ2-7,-,CASKETGTYEQYF
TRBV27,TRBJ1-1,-,CASSLGRNTEAFF
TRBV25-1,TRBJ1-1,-,CASSLAGRNTEAFF
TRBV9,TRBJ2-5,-,CASSVGEYRQETQYF
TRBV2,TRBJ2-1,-,CASSTGTGGMAAFF
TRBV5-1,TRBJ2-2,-,CASSLRGESSGELFF
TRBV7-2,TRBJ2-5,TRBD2,CASSLTGRVSETQYF
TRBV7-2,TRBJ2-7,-,CASSPFGQFYEQYF
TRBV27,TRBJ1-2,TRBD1,CASSLTRTGSNYGYTF
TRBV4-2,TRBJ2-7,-,CASSQDRAGEVDEQYF
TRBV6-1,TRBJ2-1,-,CASSPRGQGDNEQFF
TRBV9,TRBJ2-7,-,CASSPREGTGTYEQYF
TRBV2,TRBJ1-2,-,CASSGQNYGYTF
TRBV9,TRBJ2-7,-,CASSVDAGTYEQYF
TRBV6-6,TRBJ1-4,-,CASRRRGEKLFF
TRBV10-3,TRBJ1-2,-,CAISGPGGAGGYTF
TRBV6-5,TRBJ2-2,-,CASSPNSDTGELFF
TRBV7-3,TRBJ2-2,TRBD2,CASSRGTSGTGELFF
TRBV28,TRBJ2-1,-,CASSLGAAYEQFF
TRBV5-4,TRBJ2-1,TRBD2,CASSPQLAGGYNEQFF
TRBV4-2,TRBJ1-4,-,CASSQDWGETNEKLFF
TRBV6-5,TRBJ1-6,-,CASSSNRNDSPLHF
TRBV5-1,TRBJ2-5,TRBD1,CASSPGTDYQETQYF
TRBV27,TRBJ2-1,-,CASSLNSYNEQFF
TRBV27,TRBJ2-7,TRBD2,CASSSRTSGTRTYEQYF
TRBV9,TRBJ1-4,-,CASSAYGTTNEKLFF
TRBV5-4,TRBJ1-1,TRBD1,CASSSTGTGGYAEAFF